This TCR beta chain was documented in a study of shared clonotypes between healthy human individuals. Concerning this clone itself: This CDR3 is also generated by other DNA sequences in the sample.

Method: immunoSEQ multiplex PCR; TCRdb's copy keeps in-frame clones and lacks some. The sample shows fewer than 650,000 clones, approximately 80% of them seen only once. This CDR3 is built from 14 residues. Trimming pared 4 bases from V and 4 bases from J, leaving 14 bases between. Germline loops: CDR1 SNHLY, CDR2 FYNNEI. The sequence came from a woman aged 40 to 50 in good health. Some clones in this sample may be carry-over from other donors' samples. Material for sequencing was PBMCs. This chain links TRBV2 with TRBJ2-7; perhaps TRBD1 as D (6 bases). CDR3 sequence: CASSAPRGLYEQYF. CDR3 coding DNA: TGTGCCAGCAGTGCCCCTAGGGGGTTGTACGAGCAGTACTTC.